These 16 T cell receptor beta chains share one sample of origin, sequenced in a study of blood T cell repertoires in COVID-19. Here immunoSEQ multiplex PCR was the method, and the copy in TCRdb shows in-frame clones only, minus some. The profile covers over 200,000 clones, with 80% to 90% appearing a single time and 18% taken by the ten largest. The sequenced sample consisted of peripheral blood. Receptor source: an elderly woman with active or convalescent COVID-19.

The genes are TRBV11-2 and TRBJ2-5; D is undetermined. This CDR3 is built from 15 residues. CDR1 is SGHAT and CDR2 is FQNNGV in the germline V gene. V was pared by 0 bases and J by 5 bases, with 13 bases between. The CDR3 region has the DNA TGTGCCAGCAGCTTAGATCTGTCCGGGTTCGAGACCCAGTACTTC. It yields the protein CASSLDLSGFETQYF.

This sequence joins TRBV20-1 and TRBJ1-2; no clear D gene. From germline, CDR1 is DFQATT and CDR2 SNEGSKA (reference sequence). The V end lost 6 bases, the J end lost 0 bases, and 5 bases lay between the germline ends. This CDR3 is 11 amino acids long. The CDR3 nucleotides read TGCAGTGCCGTATCTAACTATGGCTACACCTTC. Translated: CSAVSNYGYTF.

V is TRBV5-4 and J is TRBJ2-7; 7 bases are shared with TRBD2. With 0 bases clipped from V and 2 bases from J, the junction kept 5 bases outside the gene matches. The germline V gene encodes CDR1 SGHNT and CDR2 YYREEE (reference sequence). The CDR3 contains 15 residues. In DNA form, the CDR3 reads TGTGCCAGCAGCTTGGCGGGAGGAGGGGCCTACGAGCAGTACTTC. It is translated as CASSLAGGGAYEQYF.

With regard to this clone: Relative to the germline gene, one junction end is altered; a read error may explain this. V is TRBV18 and J is TRBJ2-7; 9 nucleotides align to TRBD1. The germline gives CDR1 KGHSH, CDR2 LQKENI. The CDR3 consists of 14 residues. The CDR3 reads CASFSIPGQGSGFF. In DNA form, the CDR3 reads TGTGCCAGCTTCAGTATCCCGGGACAGGGTTCGGGATTCTTC.

This chain uses TRBV7-9 with TRBJ1-2, with 7 bases fitting TRBD1. The CDR3 consists of 13 residues. The germline V gene has CDR1 SEHNR and CDR2 FQNEAQ (reference sequence). The V and J ends lost 10 bases and 3 bases, in that order; junction bases with no gene match: 8. The CDR3 reads CATGTAGDYGYTF. CDR3 bases: TGTGCCACAGGGACAGCGGGGGACTATGGCTACACCTTC.

This clone was recorded once. V is TRBV5-1 and J is TRBJ1-1, with 7 nucleotides matching TRBD1. The V gene end was trimmed by 5 bases and the J gene end by 3 bases; junction bases not matched to a gene: 4. Germline V CDR1 and CDR2: SGHRS, YFSETQ. The CDR3 is made up of 13 amino acids. CDR3 sequence reads: CASRLTGDTEAFF. CDR3 sequence (DNA): TGCGCCAGCAGATTAACAGGGGACACTGAAGCTTTCTTT.

V is TRBV5-1 and J is TRBJ2-3; a possible D gene is TRBD2 (6 bases). The CDR3 is 15 residues long. The V and J ends lost 0 bases and 2 bases respectively, with 10 bases between them. Germline V CDR1 and CDR2: SGHRS, YFSETQ. Here the CDR3 reads CASSLGLAPTDTQYF. The CDR3 DNA is TGCGCCAGCAGCTTGGGCCTAGCGCCCACAGATACGCAGTATTTT.

This chain uses TRBV18 with TRBJ1-4; a weak D match, TRBD1 (6 bases). The CDR3 consists of 14 residues. V lost 6 bases and J lost 8, with 16 bases in between. Germline CDR1 reads KGHSH; CDR2 reads LQKENI. This chain's CDR3 is CASSAGTLGEKLFF. DNA of the CDR3: TGTGCCAGCTCGGCTGGGACACTAGGGGAAAAACTGTTTTTT.

The chain joins TRBV19 to TRBJ2-1; 14 bases line up with TRBD2. The J segment lost 7 bases and the V segment lost 3 bases, leaving 8 bases of the junction unmatched. This CDR3 is 17 amino acids long. The germline V gene has CDR1 LNHDA and CDR2 SQIVND (reference sequence). CDR3 protein: CASSIDGLAGGKNEQFF. CDR3 nucleotides: TGTGCCAGTAGTATCGACGGACTAGCGGGAGGAAAAAATGAGCAGTTCTTC.

The chain is built from TRBV19 and TRBJ2-7, with 7 bases that match TRBD1. The CDR3 loop spans 14 amino acids. Germline CDR1 LNHDA, CDR2 SQIVND (reference sequence). Unmatched junction bases numbered 5, after V lost 6 bases and J lost 0 bases. The CDR3 loop reads CASSQTGSSYEQYF. CDR3 nucleotides: TGTGCCAGTAGCCAGACAGGGAGCTCCTACGAGCAGTACTTC.

The chain combines TRBV5-5 with TRBJ1-5; D might be TRBD1 (5 bases). Trimming stripped 5 bases from V and 0 bases from J, with 15 bases between. The V gene's germline CDR1 is SGHKS and CDR2 YYEKEE (reference sequence). CDR3 size: 16 residues. This chain's CDR3 is CASSLVGAYSNQPQHF. CDR3 bases: TGTGCCAGCAGTCTAGTTGGGGCCTATAGCAATCAGCCCCAGCATTTT.

This clone appeared once. The rearrangement uses TRBV27 and TRBJ2-5; 8 positions match TRBD1. Trimming at V came to 2 bases and at J to 4 bases, leaving 3 bases not matched to a gene. Germline values: CDR1 MNHEY, CDR2 SMNVEV (reference sequence). CDR3 length equals 14 residues. The CDR3 DNA reads as TGTGCCAGCAGTTTAGGGACAGGCCGAGAGACCCAGTACTTC. Translated: CASSLGTGRETQYF.

The rearrangement joins TRBV3-1 (or the pseudogene TRBV3-2) to TRBJ2-7; D call uncertain. CDR1 LGHDT and CDR2 YNNKEL come from the germline V gene (reference sequence). Trimming stripped 5 bases from V and 2 bases from J, with 4 bases between. The CDR3 length is 11 residues. The CDR3 DNA reads as TGTGCCAGCAGCGAGGCCTACGAGCAGTACTTC. Translating it yields CASSEAYEQYF.

The chain recombines TRBV30 with TRBJ1-5, with D tentatively TRBD1 (6 bases). With 2 bases removed from V and 7 bases from J, the gap between germline ends came to 12 bases. The CDR3 loop spans 13 amino acids. Germline V CDR1 and CDR2: GTSNPN, SVGIG (reference sequence). The CDR3 sequence: CAWSTGLEQPQHF. The CDR3 DNA is TGTGCCTGGAGTACAGGGCTAGAACAGCCCCAGCATTTT.

The chain uses TRBV29-1 and TRBJ2-5, with 8 bases identical to TRBD2. This CDR3 has 12 amino acids. Germline trimming cut 7 bases from V and 4 bases from J; bases unmatched to any gene: 5. Germline CDR1 reads SQVTM; CDR2 reads ANQGSEA. DNA of the CDR3: TGCAGCGCCGGGGGGGCAGGAGAGACCCAGTACTTC. It translates to CSAGGAGETQYF.

CDR3 DNA: TGTGCCAGCAGCGTCGCCGGGACAGGGTTAACTTTCTTT. This sequence encodes CASSVAGTGLTFF. The chain links TRBV9 to TRBJ1-1; 9 bases map to TRBD1. Germline lookup yields CDR1 SGDLS and CDR2 YYNGEE. The CDR3 contains 13 residues. With 2 bases clipped from V and 12 bases from J, the junction kept 8 bases outside the gene matches.